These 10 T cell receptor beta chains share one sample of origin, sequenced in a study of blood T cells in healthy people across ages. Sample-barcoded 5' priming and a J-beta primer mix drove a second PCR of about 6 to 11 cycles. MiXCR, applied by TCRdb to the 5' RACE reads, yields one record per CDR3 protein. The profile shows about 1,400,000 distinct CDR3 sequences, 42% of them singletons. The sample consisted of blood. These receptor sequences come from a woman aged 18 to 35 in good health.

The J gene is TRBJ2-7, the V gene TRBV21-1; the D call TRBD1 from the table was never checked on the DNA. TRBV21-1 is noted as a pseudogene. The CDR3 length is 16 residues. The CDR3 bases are TGTGCCAGCAGCAAACCACCGGGGGGTTCCACCTACGAGCAGTACTTC. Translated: CASSKPPGGSTYEQYF.

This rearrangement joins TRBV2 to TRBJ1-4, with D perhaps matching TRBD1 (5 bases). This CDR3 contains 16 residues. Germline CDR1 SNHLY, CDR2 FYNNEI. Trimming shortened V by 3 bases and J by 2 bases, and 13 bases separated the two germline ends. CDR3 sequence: CASSEISGPTNEKLFF. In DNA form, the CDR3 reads TGTGCCAGCAGTGAGATTTCGGGGCCGACTAATGAAAAACTGTTTTTT.

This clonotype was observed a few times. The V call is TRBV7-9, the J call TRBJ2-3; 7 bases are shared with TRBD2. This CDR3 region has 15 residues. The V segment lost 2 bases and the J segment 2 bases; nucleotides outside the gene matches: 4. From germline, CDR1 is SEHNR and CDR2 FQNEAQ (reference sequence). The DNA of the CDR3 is TGTGCCAGCAGCTTAATGGGACTACCCACAGATACGCAGTATTTT. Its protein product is CASSLMGLPTDTQYF.

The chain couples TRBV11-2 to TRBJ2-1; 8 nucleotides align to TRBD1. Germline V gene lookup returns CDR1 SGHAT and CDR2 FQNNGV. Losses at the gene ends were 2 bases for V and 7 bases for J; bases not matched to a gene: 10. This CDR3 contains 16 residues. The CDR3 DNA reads TGTGCCAGCAGCTTAAGCGCAGGGGGCGTCTGGAATGAGCAGTTCTTC. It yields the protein CASSLSAGGVWNEQFF.

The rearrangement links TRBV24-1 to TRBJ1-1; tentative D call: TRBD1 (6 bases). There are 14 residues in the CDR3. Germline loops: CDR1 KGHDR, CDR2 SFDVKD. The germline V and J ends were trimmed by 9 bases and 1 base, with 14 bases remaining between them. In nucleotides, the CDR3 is TGTGCCACCGGGCCCCCGGGACAGAACACTGAAGCTTTCTTT. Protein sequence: CATGPPGQNTEAFF.

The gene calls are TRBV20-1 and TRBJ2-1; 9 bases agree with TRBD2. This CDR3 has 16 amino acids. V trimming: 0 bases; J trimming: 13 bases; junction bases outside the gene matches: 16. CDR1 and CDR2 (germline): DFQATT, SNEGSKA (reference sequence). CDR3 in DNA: TGCAGTGCTAGAGATGAACTGCGCGGGAGGGCCTCTGGTCAGTTCTTC. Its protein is CSARDELRGRASGQFF.

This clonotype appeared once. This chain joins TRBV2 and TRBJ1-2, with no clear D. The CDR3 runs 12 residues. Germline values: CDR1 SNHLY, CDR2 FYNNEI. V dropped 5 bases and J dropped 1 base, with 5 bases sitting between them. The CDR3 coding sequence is TGTGCCAGCAGTATTAATAACTATGGCTACACCTTC. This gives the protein CASSINNYGYTF.

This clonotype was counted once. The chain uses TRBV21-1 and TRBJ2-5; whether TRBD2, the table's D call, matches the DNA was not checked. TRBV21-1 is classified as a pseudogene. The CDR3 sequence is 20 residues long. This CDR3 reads CASSPKVVPSSGRAQETQYF. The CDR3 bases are TGTGCCAGCAGCCCCAAAGTGGTCCCCTCTAGCGGGAGGGCCCAAGAGACCCAGTACTTC.

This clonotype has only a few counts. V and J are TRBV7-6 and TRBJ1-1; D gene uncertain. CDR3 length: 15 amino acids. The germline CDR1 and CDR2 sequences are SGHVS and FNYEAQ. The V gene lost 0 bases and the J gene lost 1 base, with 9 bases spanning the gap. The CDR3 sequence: CASSLASAGNTEAFF. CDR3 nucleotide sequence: TGTGCCAGCAGCTTAGCGTCGGCCGGGAACACTGAAGCTTTCTTT.

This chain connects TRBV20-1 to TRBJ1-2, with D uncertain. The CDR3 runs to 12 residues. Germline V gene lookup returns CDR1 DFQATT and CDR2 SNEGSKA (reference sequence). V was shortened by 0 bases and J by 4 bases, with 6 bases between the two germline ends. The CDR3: CSARDLSYGYTF. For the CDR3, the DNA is TGCAGTGCTAGAGATCTCTCCTATGGCTACACCTTC.